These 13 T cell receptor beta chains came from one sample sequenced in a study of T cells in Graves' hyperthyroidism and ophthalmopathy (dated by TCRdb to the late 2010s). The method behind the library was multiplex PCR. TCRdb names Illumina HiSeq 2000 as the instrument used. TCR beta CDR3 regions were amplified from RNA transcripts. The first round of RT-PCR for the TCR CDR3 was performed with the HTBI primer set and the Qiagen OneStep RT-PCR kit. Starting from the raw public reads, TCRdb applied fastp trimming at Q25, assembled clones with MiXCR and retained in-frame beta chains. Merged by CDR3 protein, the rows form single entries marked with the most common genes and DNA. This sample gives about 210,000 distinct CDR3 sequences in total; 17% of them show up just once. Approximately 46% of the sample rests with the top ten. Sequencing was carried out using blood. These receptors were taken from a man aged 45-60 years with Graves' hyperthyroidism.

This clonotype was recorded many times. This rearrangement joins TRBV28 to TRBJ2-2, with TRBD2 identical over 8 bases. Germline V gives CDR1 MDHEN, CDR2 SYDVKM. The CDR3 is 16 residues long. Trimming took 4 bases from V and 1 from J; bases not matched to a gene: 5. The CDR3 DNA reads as TGTGCCAGCAGTTCACGGGGGGGTAGGAACACCGGGGAGCTGTTTTTT. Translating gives CASSSRGGRNTGELFF.

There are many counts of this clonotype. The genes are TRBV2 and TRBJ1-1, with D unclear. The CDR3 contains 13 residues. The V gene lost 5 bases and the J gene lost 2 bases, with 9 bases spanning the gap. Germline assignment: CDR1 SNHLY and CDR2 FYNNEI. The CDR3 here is CASSKYSNTEAFF. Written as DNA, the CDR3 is TGTGCCAGCAGTAAATACAGTAACACTGAAGCTTTCTTT.

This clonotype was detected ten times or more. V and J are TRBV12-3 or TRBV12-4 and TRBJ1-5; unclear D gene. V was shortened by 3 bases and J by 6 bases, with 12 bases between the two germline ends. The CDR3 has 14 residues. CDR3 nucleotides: TGTGCCAGCAGTTTTGGACGGCTCCTTCAGCCCCAGCATTTT. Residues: CASSFGRLLQPQHF.

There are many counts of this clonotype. CDR3 sequence (DNA): TGTGCCAGCAGCTACCCCCCCGGCCACTACGAGCAGTACTTC. Its protein product is CASSYPPGHYEQYF. The chain recombines TRBV12-3 or TRBV12-4 with TRBJ2-7; no clear D. The CDR3 extends over 14 amino acids. V lost 6 bases, J lost 3 bases, and 15 bases lay in between.

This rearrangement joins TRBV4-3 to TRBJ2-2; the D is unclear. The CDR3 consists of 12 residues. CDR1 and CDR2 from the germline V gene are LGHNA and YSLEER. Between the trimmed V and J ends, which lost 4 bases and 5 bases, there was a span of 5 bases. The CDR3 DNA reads TGCGCCAGCAGCCTCCAGACCGGGGAGCTGTTTTTT. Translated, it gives CASSLQTGELFF.

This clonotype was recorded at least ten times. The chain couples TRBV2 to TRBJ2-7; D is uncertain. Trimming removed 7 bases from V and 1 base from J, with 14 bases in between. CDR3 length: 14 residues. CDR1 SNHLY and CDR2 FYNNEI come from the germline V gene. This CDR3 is CASIRGLTSYEQYF. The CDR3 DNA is TGTGCCAGCATAAGAGGCCTGACGTCCTACGAGCAGTACTTC.

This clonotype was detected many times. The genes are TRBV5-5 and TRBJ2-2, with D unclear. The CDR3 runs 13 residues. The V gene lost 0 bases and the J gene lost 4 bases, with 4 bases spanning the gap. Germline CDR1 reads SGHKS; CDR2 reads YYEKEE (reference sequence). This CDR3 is CASSLGATGELFF. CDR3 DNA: TGTGCCAGCAGCTTGGGGGCCACCGGGGAGCTGTTTTTT.

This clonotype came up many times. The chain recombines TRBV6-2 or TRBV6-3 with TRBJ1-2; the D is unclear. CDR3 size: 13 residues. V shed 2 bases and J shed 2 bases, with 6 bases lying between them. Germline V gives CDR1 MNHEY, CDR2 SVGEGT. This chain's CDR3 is CASSYVPNYGYTF. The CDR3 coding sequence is TGTGCCAGCAGTTACGTGCCGAACTATGGCTACACCTTC.

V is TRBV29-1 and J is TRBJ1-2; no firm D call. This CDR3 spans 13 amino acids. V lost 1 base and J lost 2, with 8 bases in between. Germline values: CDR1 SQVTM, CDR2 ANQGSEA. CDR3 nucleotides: TGCAGCGTTGAAGGAGGAGTCAACTATGGCTACACCTTC. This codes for CSVEGGVNYGYTF.

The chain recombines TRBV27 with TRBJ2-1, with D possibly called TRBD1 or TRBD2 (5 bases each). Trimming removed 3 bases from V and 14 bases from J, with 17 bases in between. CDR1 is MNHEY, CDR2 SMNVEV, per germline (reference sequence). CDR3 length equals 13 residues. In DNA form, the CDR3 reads TGTGCCAGCAGTTTGAGTGGGACCCGAAGAGAGTTCTTC. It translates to CASSLSGTRREFF.

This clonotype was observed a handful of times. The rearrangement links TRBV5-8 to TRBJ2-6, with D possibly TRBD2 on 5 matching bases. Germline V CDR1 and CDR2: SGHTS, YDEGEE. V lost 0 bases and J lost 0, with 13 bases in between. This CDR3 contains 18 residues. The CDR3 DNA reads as TGTGCCAGCAGCTTGGGATATGGTGGGAGCTCTGGGGCCAACGTCCTGACTTTC. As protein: CASSLGYGGSSGANVLTF.

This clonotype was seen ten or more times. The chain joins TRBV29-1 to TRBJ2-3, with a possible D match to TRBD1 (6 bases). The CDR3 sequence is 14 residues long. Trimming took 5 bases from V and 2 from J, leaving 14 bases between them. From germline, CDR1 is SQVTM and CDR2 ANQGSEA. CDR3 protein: CSVSAGGLTDTQYF. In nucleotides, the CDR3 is TGCAGCGTTTCTGCTGGGGGCCTCACAGATACGCAGTATTTT.

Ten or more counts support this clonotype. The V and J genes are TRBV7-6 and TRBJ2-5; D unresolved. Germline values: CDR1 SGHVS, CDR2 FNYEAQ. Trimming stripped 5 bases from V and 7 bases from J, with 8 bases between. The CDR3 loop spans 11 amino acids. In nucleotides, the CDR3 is TGTGCCAGCAGCCCCGGTGGGACCCAGTACTTC. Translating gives CASSPGGTQYF.